This TCR beta chain emerged from a study of cytomegalovirus exposure and HLA in healthy donors. The CDR3 has 15 amino acids. The J segment lost 2 bases and the V segment lost 2 bases, leaving 2 bases of the junction unmatched. Germline V CDR1 and CDR2: SGHRS, YFSETQ. In the case of this clone: This specimen includes other DNA sequences encoding the same CDR3.

The PCR contained 60 Vbeta and 13 Jbeta primers. Generated by immunoSEQ multiplex PCR, the TCRdb table keeps only in-frame clones and is missing some. The repertoire holds over 100,000 clones, with less than 80% as singletons. This receptor was taken from a female donor in good health and CMV-seropositive. V and J are TRBV5-1 and TRBJ2-1; 9 bases align to TRBD2. The sequenced sample consisted of PBMCs. In DNA, the CDR3 is TGCGCCAGCAGCTTTAGCGGGGGAACCTACAATGAGCAGTTCTTC. Residues: CASSFSGGTYNEQFF.